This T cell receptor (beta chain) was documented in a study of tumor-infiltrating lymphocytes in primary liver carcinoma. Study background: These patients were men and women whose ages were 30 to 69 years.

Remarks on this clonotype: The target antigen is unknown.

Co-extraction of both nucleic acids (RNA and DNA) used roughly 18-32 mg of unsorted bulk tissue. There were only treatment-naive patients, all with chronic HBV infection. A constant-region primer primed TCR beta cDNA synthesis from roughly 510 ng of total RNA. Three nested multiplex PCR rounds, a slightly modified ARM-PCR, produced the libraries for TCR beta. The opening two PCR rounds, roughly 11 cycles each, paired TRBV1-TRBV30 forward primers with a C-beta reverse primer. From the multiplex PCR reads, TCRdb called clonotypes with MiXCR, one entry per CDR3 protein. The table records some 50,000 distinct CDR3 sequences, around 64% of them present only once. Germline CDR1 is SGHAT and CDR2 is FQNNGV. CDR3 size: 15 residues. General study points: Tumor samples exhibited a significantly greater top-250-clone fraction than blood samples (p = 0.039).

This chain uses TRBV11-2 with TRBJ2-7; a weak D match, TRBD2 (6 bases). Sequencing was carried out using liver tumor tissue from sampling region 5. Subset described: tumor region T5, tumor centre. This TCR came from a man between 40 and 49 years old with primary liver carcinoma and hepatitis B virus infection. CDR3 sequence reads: CASSSTRGRRYEQYV. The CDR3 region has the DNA TGTGCCAGCAGCTCAACCCGGGGGAGAAGATATGAGCAATACGTC.